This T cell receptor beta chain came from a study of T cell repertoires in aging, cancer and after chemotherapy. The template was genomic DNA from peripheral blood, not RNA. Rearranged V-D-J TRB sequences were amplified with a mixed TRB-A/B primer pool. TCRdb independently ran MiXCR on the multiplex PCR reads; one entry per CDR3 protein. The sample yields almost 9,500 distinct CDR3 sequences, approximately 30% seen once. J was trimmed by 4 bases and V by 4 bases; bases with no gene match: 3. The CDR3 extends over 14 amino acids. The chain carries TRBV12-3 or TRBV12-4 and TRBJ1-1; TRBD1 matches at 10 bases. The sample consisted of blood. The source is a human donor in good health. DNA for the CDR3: TGTGCCAGCAGTTGGGACAGGGGAGGCACTGAAGCTTTCTTT. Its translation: CASSWDRGGTEAFF.